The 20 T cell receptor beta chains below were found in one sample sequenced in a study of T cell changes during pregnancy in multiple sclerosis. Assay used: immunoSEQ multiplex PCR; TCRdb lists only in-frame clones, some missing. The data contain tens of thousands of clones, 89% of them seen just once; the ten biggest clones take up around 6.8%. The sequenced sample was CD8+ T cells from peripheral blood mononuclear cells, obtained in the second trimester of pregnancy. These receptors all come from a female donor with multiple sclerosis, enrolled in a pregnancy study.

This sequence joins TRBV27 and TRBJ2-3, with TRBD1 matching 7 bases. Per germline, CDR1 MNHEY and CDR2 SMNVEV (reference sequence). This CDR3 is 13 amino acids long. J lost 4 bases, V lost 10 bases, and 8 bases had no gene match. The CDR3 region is CATQTGLADTQYF. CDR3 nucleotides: TGTGCCACCCAGACAGGGTTGGCAGATACGCAGTATTTT.

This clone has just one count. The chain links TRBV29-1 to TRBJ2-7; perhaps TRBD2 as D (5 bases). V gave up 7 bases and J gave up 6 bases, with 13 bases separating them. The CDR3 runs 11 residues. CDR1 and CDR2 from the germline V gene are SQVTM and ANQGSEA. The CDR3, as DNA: TGCAGCGCCGGAGGCCTGGCCGAGCAGTACTTC. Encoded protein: CSAGGLAEQYF.

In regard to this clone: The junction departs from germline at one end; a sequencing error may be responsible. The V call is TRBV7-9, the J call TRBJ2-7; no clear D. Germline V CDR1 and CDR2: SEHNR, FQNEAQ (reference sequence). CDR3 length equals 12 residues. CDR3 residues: CASSLASSEQYF. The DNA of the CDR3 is TGTGCCAGCAGCTTAGCGTCCTCCGAGCAGTACTTC.

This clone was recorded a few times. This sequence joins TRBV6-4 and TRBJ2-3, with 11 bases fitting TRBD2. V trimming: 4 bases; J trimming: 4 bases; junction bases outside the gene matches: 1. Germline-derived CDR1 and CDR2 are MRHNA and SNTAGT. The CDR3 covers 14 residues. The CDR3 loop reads CASSALAGADTQYF. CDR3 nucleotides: TGTGCCAGCAGTGCACTAGCGGGAGCAGATACGCAGTATTTT.

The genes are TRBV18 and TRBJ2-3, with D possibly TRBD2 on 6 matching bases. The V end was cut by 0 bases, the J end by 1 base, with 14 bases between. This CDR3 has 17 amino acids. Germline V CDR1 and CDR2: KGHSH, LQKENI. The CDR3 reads CASSPPAGPGGTDTQYF. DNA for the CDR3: TGTGCCAGCTCACCACCCGCAGGGCCGGGGGGCACAGATACGCAGTATTTT.

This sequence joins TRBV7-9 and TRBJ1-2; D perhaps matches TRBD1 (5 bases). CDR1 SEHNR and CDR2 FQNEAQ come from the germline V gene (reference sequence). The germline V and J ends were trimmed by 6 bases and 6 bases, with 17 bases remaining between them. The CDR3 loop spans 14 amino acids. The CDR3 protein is CASSMGDLGNGYTF. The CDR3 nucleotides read TGTGCCAGCAGTATGGGGGACTTAGGTAATGGCTACACCTTC.

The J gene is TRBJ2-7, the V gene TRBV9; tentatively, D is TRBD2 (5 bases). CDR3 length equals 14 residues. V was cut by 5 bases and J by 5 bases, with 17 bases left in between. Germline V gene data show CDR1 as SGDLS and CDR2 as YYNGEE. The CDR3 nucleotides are TGTGCCAGCAGTCCGGACTCGTCGAGGGACGAGCAGTACTTC. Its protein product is CASSPDSSRDEQYF.

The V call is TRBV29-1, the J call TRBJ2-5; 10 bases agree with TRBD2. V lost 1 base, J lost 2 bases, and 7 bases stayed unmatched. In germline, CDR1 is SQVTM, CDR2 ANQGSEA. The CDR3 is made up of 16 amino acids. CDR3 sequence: CSVEAQREGPQETQYF. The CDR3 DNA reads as TGCAGCGTTGAAGCCCAGCGGGAGGGCCCTCAAGAGACCCAGTACTTC. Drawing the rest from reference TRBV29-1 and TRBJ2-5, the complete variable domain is SAVISQKPSRDICQRGTSLTIQCQVDSQVTMMFWYRQQPGQSLTLIATANQGSEATYESGFVIDKFPISRPNLTFSTLTVSNMSPEDSSIYLCSVEAQREGPQETQYFGPGTRLLVL.

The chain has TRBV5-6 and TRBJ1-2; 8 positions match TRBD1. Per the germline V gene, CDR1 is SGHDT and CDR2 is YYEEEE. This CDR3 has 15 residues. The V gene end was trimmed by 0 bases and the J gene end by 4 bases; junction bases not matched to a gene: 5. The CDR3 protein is CASSLGVTGAYGYTF. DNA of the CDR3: TGTGCCAGCAGCTTGGGGGTGACAGGGGCCTATGGCTACACCTTC. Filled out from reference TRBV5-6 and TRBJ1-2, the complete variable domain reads DAGVTQSPTHLIKTRGQQVTLRCSPKSGHDTVSWYQQALGQGPQFIFQYYEEEERQRGNFPDRFSGHQFPNYSSELNVNALLLGDSALYLCASSLGVTGAYGYTFGSGTRLTVV.

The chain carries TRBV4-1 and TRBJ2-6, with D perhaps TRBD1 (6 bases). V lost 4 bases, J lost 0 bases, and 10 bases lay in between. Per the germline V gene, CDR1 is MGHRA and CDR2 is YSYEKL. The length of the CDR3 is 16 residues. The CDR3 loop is CASSLIQGSGANVLTF. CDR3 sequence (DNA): TGCGCCAGCAGCCTGATACAGGGCTCTGGGGCCAACGTCCTGACTTTC.

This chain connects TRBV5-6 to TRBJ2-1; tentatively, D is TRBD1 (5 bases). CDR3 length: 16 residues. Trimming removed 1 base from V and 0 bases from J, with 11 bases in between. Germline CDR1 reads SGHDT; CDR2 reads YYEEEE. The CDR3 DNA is TGTGCCAGCAGCTTGATAGGACACCTCTCCTACAATGAGCAGTTCTTC. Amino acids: CASSLIGHLSYNEQFF.

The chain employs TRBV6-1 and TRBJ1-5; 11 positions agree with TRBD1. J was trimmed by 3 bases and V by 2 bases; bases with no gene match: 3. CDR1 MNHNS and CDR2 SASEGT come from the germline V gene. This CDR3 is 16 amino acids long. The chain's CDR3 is CASSEWDRGNNQPQHF. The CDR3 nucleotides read TGTGCCAGCAGTGAATGGGACAGGGGGAACAATCAGCCCCAGCATTTT.

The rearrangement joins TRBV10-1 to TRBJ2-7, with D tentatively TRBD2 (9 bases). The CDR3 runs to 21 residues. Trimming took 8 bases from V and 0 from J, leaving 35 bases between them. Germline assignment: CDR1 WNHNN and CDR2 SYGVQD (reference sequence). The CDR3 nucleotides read TGCGCCAGCCCCGCCGGTCACAGGGGGTTACGTAGTAGCGGGAGCTCCTACGAGCAGTACTTC. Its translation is CASPAGHRGLRSSGSSYEQYF.

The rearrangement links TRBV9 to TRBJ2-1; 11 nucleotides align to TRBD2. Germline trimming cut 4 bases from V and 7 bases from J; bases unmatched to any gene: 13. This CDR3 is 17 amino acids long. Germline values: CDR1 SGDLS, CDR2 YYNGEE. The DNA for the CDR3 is TGTGCCAGCAGCCCCCGGAGTTTAGCGGGAGGGTTGAATGAGCAGTTCTTC. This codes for CASSPRSLAGGLNEQFF.

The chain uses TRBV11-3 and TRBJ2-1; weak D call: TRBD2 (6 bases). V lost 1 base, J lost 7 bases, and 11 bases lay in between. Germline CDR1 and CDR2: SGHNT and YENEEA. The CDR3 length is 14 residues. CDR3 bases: TGTGCCAGCAGCTTAGGGTTCCGGGGGAATGAGCAGTTCTTC. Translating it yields CASSLGFRGNEQFF. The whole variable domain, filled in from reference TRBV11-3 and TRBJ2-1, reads EAGVVQSPRYKIIEKKQPVAFWCNPISGHNTLYWYLQNLGQGPELLIRYENEEAVDDSQLPKDRFSAERLKGVDSTLKIQPAELGDSAVYLCASSLGFRGNEQFFGPGTRLTVL.

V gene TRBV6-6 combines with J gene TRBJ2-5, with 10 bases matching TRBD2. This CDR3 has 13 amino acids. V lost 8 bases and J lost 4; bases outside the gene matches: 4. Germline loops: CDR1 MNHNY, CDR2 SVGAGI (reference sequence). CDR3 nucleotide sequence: TGTGCCAGCTTAGCGGGAGGCCCAGAGACCCAGTACTTC. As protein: CASLAGGPETQYF.

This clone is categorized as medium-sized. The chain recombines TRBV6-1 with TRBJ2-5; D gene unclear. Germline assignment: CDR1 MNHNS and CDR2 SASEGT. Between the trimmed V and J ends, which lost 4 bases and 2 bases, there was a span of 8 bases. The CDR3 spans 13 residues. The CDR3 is CASSGAEQETQYF. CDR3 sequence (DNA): TGTGCCAGCAGTGGTGCGGAACAAGAGACCCAGTACTTC.

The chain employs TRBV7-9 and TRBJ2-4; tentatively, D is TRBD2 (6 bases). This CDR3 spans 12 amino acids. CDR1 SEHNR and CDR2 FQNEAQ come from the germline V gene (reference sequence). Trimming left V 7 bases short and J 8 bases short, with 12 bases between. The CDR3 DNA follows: TGTGCCAGCAACCGGCCGGGGGACATTCAGTACTTC. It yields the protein CASNRPGDIQYF.

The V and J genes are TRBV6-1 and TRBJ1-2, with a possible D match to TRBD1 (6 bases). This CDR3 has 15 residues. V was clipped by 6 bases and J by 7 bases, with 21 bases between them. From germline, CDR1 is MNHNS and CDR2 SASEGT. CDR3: CASSATPRTVFGYTF. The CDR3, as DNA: TGTGCCAGCAGCGCAACGCCCCGGACAGTCTTTGGCTACACCTTC.

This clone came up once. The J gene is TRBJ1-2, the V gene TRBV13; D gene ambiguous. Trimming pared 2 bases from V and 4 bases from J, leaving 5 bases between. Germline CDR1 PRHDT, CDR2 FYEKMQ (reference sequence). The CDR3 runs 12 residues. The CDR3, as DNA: TGTGCCAGCAGCTTATCAATCTATGGCTACACCTTC. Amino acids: CASSLSIYGYTF.